The rows below give T cell receptor beta chains drawn from one sample of a study of a mutant IDH1 vaccine in newly diagnosed glioma. Profiling relied on immunoSEQ multiplex PCR, and the TCRdb table lists in-frame clones only, not all of them. The repertoire holds fewer than 45,000 clones, with about 91% as singletons. These receptors' antigens are unknown. Material: PBMCs, obtained from a glioma patient whose treatment included an IDH1 peptide vaccine. The receptors were sampled from a man aged 50-59 years with glioma. CDR3s include the opening cysteine and the closing phenylalanine or tryptophan. Each record gives: V gene, D gene, J gene, CDR3 DNA, CDR3 protein. A D gene is named only where the DNA matches it firmly.

v_call: TRBV4-3; d_call: .; j_call: TRBJ2-5; cdr3_nt: TGCGCCAGCAGCCAAGATCGGCTTGGGGAAGAGACCCAGTACTTC; cdr3_aa: CASSQDRLGEETQYF
v_call: TRBV7-7; d_call: .; j_call: TRBJ2-5; cdr3_nt: TGTGCTAGCAGCCGCAACAGGGAACAAGAGACCCAGTACTTC; cdr3_aa: CASSRNREQETQYF
v_call: TRBV14; d_call: .; j_call: TRBJ1-3; cdr3_nt: TGTGCCAGCAGCCAACTGTTTTCTGGAAACACCATATATTTT; cdr3_aa: CASSQLFSGNTIYF
v_call: TRBV4-1; d_call: .; j_call: TRBJ2-1; cdr3_nt: TGCGCCAGCAGCCAAGATGCGGAACGGGGCACTTACAATGAGCAGTTCTTC; cdr3_aa: CASSQDAERGTYNEQFF
v_call: TRBV18; d_call: .; j_call: TRBJ2-7; cdr3_nt: TGTGCCAGCTCACCCTCTCTCGACAGCTACGAGCAGTACTTC; cdr3_aa: CASSPSLDSYEQYF
v_call: TRBV27; d_call: .; j_call: TRBJ1-2; cdr3_nt: TGTGCCAGCAGTCGGGATCGAAATGGCTACACCTTC; cdr3_aa: CASSRDRNGYTF
v_call: TRBV5-4; d_call: .; j_call: TRBJ2-7; cdr3_nt: TGTGCCAGCAGCTTGCAGGGTGGGAACGACGAGCAGTACTTC; cdr3_aa: CASSLQGGNDEQYF
v_call: TRBV19; d_call: .; j_call: TRBJ1-2; cdr3_nt: TGTGCCAGTAGTATTCAGACAGTAAATGGCTACACCTTC; cdr3_aa: CASSIQTVNGYTF
v_call: TRBV4-1; d_call: TRBD1; j_call: TRBJ2-7; cdr3_nt: TGCGCCAGCAGCCGGGACAGGGGAACCTACGAGCAGTACTTC; cdr3_aa: CASSRDRGTYEQYF
v_call: TRBV4-3; d_call: .; j_call: TRBJ2-1; cdr3_nt: TGCGCCAGCAGCCAGGGAAGGGACAATGAGCAGTTCTTC; cdr3_aa: CASSQGRDNEQFF
v_call: TRBV9; d_call: .; j_call: TRBJ2-2; cdr3_nt: TGTGCCAGCGAGAGGGGCAGACCGAACACCGGGGAGCTGTTTTTT; cdr3_aa: CASERGRPNTGELFF
v_call: TRBV7-9; d_call: .; j_call: TRBJ2-5; cdr3_nt: TGTGCCAGCATTCCATTTAACGGATGGGAGAAAGAGACCCAGTACTTC; cdr3_aa: CASIPFNGWEKETQYF
v_call: TRBV27; d_call: .; j_call: TRBJ1-2; cdr3_nt: TGTGCCAGCAGTCCCTCTCGGGGGGGAGGGTACACCTTC; cdr3_aa: CASSPSRGGGYTF
v_call: TRBV11-2; d_call: TRBD1; j_call: TRBJ2-5; cdr3_nt: TGTGCCAGCAGCTGGGACAGTAGGGAGACCCAGTACTTC; cdr3_aa: CASSWDSRETQYF
v_call: TRBV6-6; d_call: .; j_call: TRBJ1-2; cdr3_nt: TGTGCCAGCAGTTCTCCGGGATATGGCTACACCTTC; cdr3_aa: CASSSPGYGYTF
v_call: TRBV5-6; d_call: .; j_call: TRBJ2-7; cdr3_nt: TGTGCCAGCAGCTTTTCACGGTCTGTGGACGAGCAGTACTTC; cdr3_aa: CASSFSRSVDEQYF
v_call: TRBV10-3; d_call: .; j_call: TRBJ1-4; cdr3_nt: TGTGCCATCAGTGAGTCAACGTGGGGGGAAAAACTGTTTTTT; cdr3_aa: CAISESTWGEKLFF
v_call: TRBV2; d_call: .; j_call: TRBJ1-5; cdr3_nt: TGTGCCAGCAGTCCGCTCCGGTGGCCCCAGCATTTT; cdr3_aa: CASSPLRWPQHF
v_call: TRBV4-3; d_call: TRBD1; j_call: TRBJ2-3; cdr3_nt: TGCGCCAGCGGGGAGACTTTCAGGGGGTCACGGTGGGATACGCAGTATTTT; cdr3_aa: CASGETFRGSRWDTQYF
v_call: TRBV2; d_call: .; j_call: TRBJ2-7; cdr3_nt: TGTGCCAGCAGTGAGGCCGGGAACTACGAGCAGTACTTC; cdr3_aa: CASSEAGNYEQYF
v_call: TRBV9; d_call: .; j_call: TRBJ2-7; cdr3_nt: TGTGCCAGCAGCGTAGGACAGGGAGGGACCTACGAGCAGTACTTC; cdr3_aa: CASSVGQGGTYEQYF
v_call: TRBV4-2; d_call: TRBD1; j_call: TRBJ1-1; cdr3_nt: TGTGCCAGCAGCCACAGGACAGGGACCCCAGGGGCTTTCTTT; cdr3_aa: CASSHRTGTPGAFF
v_call: TRBV9; d_call: .; j_call: TRBJ2-2; cdr3_nt: TGTGCCAGCAGCGTAGATGCGTACACCGGGGAGCTGTTTTTT; cdr3_aa: CASSVDAYTGELFF